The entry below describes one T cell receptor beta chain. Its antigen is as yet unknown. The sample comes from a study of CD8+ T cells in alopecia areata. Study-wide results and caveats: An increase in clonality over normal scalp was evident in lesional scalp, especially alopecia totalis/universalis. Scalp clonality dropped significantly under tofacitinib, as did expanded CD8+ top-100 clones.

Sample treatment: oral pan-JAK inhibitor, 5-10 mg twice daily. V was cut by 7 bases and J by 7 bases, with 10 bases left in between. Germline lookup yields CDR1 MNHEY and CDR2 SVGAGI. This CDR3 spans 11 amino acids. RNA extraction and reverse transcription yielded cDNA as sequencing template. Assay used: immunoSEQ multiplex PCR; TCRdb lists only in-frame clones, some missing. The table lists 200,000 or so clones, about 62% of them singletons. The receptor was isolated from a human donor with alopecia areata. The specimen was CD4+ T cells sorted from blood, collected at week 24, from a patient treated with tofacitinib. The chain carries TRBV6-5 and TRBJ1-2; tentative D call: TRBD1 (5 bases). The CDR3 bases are TGTGCCAGCACCGCGGGGGTTGGCTACACCTTC. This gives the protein CASTAGVGYTF.